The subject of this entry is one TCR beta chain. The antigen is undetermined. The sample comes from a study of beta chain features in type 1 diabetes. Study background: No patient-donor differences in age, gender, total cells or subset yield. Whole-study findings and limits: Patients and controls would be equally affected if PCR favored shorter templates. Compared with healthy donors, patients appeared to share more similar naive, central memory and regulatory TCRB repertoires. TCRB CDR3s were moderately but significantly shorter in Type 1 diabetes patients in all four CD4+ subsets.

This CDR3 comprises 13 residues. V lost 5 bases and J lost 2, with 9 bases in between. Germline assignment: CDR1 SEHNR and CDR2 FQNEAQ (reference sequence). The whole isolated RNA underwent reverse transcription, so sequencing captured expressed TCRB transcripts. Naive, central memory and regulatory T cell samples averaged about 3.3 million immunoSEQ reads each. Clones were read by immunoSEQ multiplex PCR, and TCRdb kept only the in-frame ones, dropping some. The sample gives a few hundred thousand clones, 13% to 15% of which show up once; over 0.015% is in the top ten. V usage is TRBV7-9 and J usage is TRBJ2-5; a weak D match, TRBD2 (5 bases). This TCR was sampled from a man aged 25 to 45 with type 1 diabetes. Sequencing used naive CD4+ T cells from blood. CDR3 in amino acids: CASSRDFQETQYF. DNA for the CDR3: TGTGCCAGCAGCCGGGATTTTCAAGAGACCCAGTACTTC.